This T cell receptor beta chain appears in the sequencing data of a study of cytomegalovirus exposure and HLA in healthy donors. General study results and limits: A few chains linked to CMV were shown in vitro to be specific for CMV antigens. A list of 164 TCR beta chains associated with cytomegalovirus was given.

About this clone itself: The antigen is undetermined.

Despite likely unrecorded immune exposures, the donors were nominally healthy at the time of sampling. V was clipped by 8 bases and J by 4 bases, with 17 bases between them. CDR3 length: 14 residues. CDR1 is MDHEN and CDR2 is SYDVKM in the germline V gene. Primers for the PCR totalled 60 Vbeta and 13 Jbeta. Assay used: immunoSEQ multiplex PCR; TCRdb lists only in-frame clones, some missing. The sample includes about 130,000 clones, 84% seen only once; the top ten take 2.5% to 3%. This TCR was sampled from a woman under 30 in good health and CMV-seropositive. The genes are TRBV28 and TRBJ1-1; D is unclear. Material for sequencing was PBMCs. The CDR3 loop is CASLSRMGSTEAFF. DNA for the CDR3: TGTGCCAGCCTTTCCAGAATGGGGAGCACTGAAGCTTTCTTT. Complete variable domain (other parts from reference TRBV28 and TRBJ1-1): DVKVTQSSRYLVKRTGEKVFLECVQDMDHENMFWYRQDPGLGLRLIYFSYDVKMKEKGDIPEGYSVSREKKERFSLILESASTNQTSMYLCASLSRMGSTEAFFGQGTRLTVV.